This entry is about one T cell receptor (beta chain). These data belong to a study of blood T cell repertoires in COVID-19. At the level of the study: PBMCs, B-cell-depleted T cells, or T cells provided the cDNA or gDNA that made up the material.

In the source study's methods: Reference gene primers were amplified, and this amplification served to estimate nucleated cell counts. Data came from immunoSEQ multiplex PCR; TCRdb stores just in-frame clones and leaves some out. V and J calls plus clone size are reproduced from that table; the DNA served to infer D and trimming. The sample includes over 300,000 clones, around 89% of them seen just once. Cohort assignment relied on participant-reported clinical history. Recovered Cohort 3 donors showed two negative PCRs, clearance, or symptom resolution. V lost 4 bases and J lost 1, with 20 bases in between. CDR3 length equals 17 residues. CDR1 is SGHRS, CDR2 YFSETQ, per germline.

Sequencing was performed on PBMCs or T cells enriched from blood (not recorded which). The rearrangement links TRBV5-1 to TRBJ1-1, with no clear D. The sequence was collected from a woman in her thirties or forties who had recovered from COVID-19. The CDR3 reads CASSRARVGEGNTEAFF. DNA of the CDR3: TGCGCCAGCAGCCGAGCCCGGGTCGGGGAGGGGAACACTGAAGCTTTCTTT. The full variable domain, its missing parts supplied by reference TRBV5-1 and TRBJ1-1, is KAGVTQTPRYLIKTRGQQVTLSCSPISGHRSVSWYQQTPGQGLQFLFEYFSETQRNKGNFPGRFSGRQFSNSRSEMNVSTLELGDSALYLCASSRARVGEGNTEAFFGQGTRLTVV.